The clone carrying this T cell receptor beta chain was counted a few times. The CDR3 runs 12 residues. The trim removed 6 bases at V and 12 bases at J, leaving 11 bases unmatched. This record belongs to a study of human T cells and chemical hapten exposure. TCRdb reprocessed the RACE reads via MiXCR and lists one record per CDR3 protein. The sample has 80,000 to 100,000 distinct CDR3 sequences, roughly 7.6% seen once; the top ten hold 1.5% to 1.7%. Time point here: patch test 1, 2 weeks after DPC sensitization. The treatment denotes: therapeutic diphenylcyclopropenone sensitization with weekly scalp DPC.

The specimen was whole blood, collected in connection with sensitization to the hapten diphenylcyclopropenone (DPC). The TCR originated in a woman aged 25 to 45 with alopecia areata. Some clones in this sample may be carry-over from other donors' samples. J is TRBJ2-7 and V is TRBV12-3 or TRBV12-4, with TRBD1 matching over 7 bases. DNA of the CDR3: TGTGCCAGCAGCCCGACAGGGAGCCGCCGGTACTTC. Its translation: CASSPTGSRRYF.